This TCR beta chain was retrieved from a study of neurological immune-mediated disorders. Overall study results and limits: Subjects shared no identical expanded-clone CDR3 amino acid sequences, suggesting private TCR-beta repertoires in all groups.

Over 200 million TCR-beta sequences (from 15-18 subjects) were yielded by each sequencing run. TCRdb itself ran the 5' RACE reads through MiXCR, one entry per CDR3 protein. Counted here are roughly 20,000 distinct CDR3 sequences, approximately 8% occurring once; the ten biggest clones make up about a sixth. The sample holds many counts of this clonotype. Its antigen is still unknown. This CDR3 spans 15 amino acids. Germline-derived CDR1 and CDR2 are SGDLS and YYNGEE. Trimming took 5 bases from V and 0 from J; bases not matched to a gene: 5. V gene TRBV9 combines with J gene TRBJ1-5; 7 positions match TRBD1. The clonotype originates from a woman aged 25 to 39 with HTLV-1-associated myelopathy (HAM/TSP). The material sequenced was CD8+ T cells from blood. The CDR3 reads CASSKTGNSNQPQHF. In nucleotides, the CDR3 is TGTGCCAGCAGTAAGACAGGGAATAGCAATCAGCCCCAGCATTTT.